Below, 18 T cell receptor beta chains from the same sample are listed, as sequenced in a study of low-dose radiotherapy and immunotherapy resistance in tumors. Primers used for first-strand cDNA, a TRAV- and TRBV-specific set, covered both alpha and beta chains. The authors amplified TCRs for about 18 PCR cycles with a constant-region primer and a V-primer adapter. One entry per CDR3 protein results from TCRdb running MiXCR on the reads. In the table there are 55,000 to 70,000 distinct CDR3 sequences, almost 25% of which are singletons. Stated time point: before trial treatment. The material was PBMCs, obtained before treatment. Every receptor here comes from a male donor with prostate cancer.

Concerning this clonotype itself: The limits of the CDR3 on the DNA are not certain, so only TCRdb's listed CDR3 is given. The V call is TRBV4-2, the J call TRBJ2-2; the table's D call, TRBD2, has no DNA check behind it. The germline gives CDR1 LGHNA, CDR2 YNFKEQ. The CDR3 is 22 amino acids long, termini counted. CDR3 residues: CASSQGLAGGSGTGELFFFFFF.

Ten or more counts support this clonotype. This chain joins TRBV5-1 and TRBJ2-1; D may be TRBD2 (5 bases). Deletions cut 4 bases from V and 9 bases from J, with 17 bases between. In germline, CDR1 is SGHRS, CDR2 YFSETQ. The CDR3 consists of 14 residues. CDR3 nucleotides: TGCGCCAGCAGCCCCTCCGGGTCCGGAGGTGAGCAGTTCTTC. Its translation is CASSPSGSGGEQFF. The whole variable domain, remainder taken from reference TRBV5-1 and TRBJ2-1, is KAGVTQTPRYLIKTRGQQVTLSCSPISGHRSVSWYQQTPGQGLQFLFEYFSETQRNKGNFPGRFSGRQFSNSRSEMNVSTLELGDSALYLCASSPSGSGGEQFFGPGTRLTVL.

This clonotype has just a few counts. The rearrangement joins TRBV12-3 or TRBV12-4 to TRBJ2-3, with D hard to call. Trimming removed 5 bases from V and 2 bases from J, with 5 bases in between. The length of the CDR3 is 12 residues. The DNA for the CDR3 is TGTGCCAGCAGTGGCTTCACAGATACGCAGTATTTT. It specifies CASSGFTDTQYF.

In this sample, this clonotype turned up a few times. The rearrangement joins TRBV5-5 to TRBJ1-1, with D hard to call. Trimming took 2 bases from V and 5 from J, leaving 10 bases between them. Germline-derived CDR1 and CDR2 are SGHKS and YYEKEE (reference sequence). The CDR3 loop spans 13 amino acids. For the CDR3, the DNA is TGTGCCAGCAGCTTTGAACCATGGACTGAAGCTTTCTTT. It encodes CASSFEPWTEAFF.

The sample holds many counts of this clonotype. CDR3 bases: TGTGCCAGTAGTGCGACAGGGGGAGACACTGAAGCTTTCTTT. It yields the protein CASSATGGDTEAFF. V gene TRBV19 combines with J gene TRBJ1-1; TRBD1 matches at 9 bases. The CDR3 totals 14 residues. CDR1 and CDR2 from the germline V gene are LNHDA and SQIVND (reference sequence). The ends lost 5 bases at V and 3 bases at J; junction bases unmatched: 4.

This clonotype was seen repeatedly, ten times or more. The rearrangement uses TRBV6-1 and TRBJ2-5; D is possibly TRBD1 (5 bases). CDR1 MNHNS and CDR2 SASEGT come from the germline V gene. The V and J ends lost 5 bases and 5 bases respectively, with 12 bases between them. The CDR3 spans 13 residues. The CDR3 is CASSPPGRETQYF. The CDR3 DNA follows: TGTGCCAGCAGTCCACCAGGGCGGGAGACCCAGTACTTC.

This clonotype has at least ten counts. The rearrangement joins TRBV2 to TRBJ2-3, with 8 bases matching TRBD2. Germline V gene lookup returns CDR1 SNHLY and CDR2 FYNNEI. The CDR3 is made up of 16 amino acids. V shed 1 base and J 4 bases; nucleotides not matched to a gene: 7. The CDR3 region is CASSEDAGGRPDTQYF. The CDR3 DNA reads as TGTGCCAGCAGTGAAGACGCGGGAGGACGCCCAGATACGCAGTATTTT.

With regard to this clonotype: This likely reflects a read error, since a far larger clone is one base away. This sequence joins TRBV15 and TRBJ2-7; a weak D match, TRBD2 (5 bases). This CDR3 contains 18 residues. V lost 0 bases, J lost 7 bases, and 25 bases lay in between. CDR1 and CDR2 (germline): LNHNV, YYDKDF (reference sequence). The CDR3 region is CATSRDWRGLHSYNEQYF. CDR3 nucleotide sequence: TGTGCCACCAGCAGAGATTGGCGAGGACTCCACTCCTACAATGAGCAGTACTTC.

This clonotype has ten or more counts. DNA for the CDR3: TGTGCCAGCAGCTTATTACTTCCGGGACGGACGATTCCCGGGGAGCTGTTTTTT. The encoded protein is CASSLLLPGRTIPGELFF. The chain employs TRBV7-6 and TRBJ2-2, with D perhaps assigned TRBD1 or TRBD2 (5 bases each). V lost 2 bases to trimming and J lost 6 bases, with 22 bases between them. This CDR3 has 18 residues. Germline CDR1 and CDR2: SGHVS and FNYEAQ.

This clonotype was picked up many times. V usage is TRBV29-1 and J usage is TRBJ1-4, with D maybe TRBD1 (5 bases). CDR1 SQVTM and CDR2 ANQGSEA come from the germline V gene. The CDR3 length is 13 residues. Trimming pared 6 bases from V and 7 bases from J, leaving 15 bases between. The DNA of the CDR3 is TGCAGCGTCCGCGACAGAGTGGTTGAAAAACTGTTTTTT. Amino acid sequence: CSVRDRVVEKLFF. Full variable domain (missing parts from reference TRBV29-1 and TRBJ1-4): SAVISQKPSRDICQRGTSLTIQCQVDSQVTMMFWYRQQPGQSLTLIATANQGSEATYESGFVIDKFPISRPNLTFSTLTVSNMSPEDSSIYLCSVRDRVVEKLFFGSGTQLSVL.

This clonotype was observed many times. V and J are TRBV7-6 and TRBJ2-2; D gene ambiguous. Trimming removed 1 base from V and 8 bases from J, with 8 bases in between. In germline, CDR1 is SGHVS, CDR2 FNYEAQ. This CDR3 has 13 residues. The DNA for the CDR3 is TGTGCCAGCAGCTTAGGACTCTCGGGGGAGCTGTTTTTT. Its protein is CASSLGLSGELFF.

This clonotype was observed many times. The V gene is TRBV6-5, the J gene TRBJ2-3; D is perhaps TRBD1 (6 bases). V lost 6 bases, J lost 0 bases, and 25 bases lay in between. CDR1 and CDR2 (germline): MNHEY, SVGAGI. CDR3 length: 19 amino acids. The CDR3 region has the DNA TGTGCCAGCAGCCCAAATCCGGGACACCTTTACCCTAGCACAGATACGCAGTATTTT. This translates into CASSPNPGHLYPSTDTQYF.

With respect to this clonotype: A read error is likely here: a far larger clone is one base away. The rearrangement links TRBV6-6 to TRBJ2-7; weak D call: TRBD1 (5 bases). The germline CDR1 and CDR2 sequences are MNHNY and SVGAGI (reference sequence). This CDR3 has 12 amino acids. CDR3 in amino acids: CTSLGSGYEQYF. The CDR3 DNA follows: TGTACCAGCCTCGGGTCAGGGTACGAGCAGTACTTC.

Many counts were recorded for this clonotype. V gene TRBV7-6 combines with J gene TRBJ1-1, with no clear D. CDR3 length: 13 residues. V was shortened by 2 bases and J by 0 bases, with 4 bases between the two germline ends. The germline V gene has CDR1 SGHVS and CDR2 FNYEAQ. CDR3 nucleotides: TGTGCCAGCAGCTTAATCGTGAACACTGAAGCTTTCTTT. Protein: CASSLIVNTEAFF.

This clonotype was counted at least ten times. The CDR3 DNA is TGCAGTGCCACCACTAGCGGGACAACCTACACCGGGGAGCTGTTTTTT. Its translation is CSATTSGTTYTGELFF. The V gene is TRBV20-1, the J gene TRBJ2-2, with 10 bases aligning to TRBD2. This CDR3 has 16 amino acids. CDR1 and CDR2 from the germline V gene are DFQATT and SNEGSKA (reference sequence). V dropped 6 bases and J dropped 3; count of bases not matched to a gene: 10.

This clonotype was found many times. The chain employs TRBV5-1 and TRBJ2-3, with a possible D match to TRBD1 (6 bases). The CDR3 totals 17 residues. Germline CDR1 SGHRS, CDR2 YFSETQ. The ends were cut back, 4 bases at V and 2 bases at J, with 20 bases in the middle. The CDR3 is CASSIRDTGRNTDTQYF. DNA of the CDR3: TGCGCCAGCAGCATCCGGGACACCGGTAGGAACACAGATACGCAGTATTTT.

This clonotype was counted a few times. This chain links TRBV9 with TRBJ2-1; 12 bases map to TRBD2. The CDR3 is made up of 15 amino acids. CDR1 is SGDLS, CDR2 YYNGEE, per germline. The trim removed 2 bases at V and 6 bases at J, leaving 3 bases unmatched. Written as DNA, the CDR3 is TGTGCCAGCAGCGTGACTAGCGGGAGAGTCAATGAGCAGTTCTTC. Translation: CASSVTSGRVNEQFF.

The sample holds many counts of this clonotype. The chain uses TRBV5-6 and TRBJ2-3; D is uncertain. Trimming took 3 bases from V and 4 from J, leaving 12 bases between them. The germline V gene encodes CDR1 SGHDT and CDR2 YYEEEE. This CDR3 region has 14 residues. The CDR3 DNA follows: TGTGCCAGCAGCTCCATGAATGCGCCAGATACGCAGTATTTT. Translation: CASSSMNAPDTQYF.